The rows below give T cell receptor beta chains drawn from one sample of a study of cytomegalovirus exposure and HLA in healthy donors. Measured with immunoSEQ multiplex PCR; TCRdb has only the in-frame clones, and not every one. The table lists more than 95,000 clones, around 80% of them singletons. The sequencing sample was made of PBMCs. The receptors originated from a woman aged 40 to 50 in good health and CMV-seronegative. The CDR3 runs from the conserved cysteine through the conserved F or W. Fields, in order: V gene, J gene, clone size, D gene, CDR3 protein, CDR3 DNA. The D gene is left open where the match is weak. Some rows mark clone size as missing; the rest say once, few, many or name a class of expanded clone.

v_call: TRBV4-3
j_call: TRBJ2-6
clone_size: large
d_call: -
cdr3_aa: CASSQEHGTGANVLTF
cdr3_nt: TGCGCCAGCAGCCAAGAGCACGGGACTGGGGCCAACGTCCTGACTTTC

v_call: TRBV6-6
j_call: TRBJ2-1
clone_size: -
d_call: -
cdr3_aa: CASSTGRPPQDEQFF
cdr3_nt: TGTGCCAGCAGCACCGGGAGACCCCCACAGGATGAGCAGTTCTTC

v_call: TRBV7-9
j_call: TRBJ1-4
clone_size: few
d_call: -
cdr3_aa: CASSDSNEKLFF
cdr3_nt: TGTGCCAGCAGCGACAGTAATGAAAAACTGTTTTTT

v_call: TRBV6-6
j_call: TRBJ1-2
clone_size: -
d_call: -
cdr3_aa: CASSYQKGIVGYTF
cdr3_nt: TGTGCCAGCAGTTACCAAAAGGGGATCGTAGGCTACACCTTC

v_call: TRBV11-2
j_call: TRBJ1-1
clone_size: -
d_call: TRBD1
cdr3_aa: CASSLVRPTQGLNTEAFF
cdr3_nt: TGTGCCAGCAGCTTAGTTAGACCCACACAGGGGTTGAACACTGAAGCTTTCTTT

v_call: TRBV5-6
j_call: TRBJ2-5
clone_size: -
d_call: TRBD1
cdr3_aa: CASSSIAPGQGTLKTQYF
cdr3_nt: TGTGCCAGCAGCTCAATCGCACCGGGACAGGGGACGTTGAAGACCCAGTACTTC

v_call: TRBV27
j_call: TRBJ2-1
clone_size: -
d_call: -
cdr3_aa: CASLGRGGQFF
cdr3_nt: TGTGCCTCCTTGGGGCGGGGTGGGCAGTTCTTC

v_call: TRBV7-2
j_call: TRBJ1-1
clone_size: -
d_call: TRBD1
cdr3_aa: CASSLITGVEAFF
cdr3_nt: TGTGCCAGCAGCTTAATCACAGGGGTTGAAGCTTTCTTT

v_call: TRBV4-1
j_call: TRBJ2-7
clone_size: -
d_call: TRBD2
cdr3_aa: CASSQGGTFYEQYF
cdr3_nt: TGCGCCAGCAGCCAGGGGGGGACCTTCTACGAGCAGTACTTC

v_call: TRBV27
j_call: TRBJ2-1
clone_size: -
d_call: TRBD1
cdr3_aa: CASSLGTGEYNEQFF
cdr3_nt: TGTGCCAGCAGTTTAGGTACAGGGGAGTACAATGAGCAGTTCTTC

v_call: TRBV5-5
j_call: TRBJ1-2
clone_size: -
d_call: TRBD1
cdr3_aa: CASSALGQVSDGYTF
cdr3_nt: TGTGCCAGCAGCGCTCTAGGACAGGTGTCGGACGGCTACACCTTC

v_call: TRBV19
j_call: TRBJ2-2
clone_size: -
d_call: TRBD2
cdr3_aa: CASSSRGTSGRMLTGELFF
cdr3_nt: TGTGCCAGTAGTAGCCGAGGGACTAGCGGGAGGATGCTCACCGGGGAGCTGTTTTTT

v_call: TRBV19
j_call: TRBJ1-2
clone_size: -
d_call: TRBD1
cdr3_aa: CASTQGQNVTF
cdr3_nt: TGTGCCAGTACCCAGGGACAGAACGTCACCTTC

v_call: TRBV28
j_call: TRBJ1-2
clone_size: -
d_call: -
cdr3_aa: CASFSLPLANYGYTF
cdr3_nt: TGTGCCAGTTTCAGTTTACCCTTGGCAAACTATGGCTACACCTTC

v_call: TRBV28
j_call: TRBJ2-7
clone_size: -
d_call: TRBD1
cdr3_aa: CASSSPGQGAYYEQYF
cdr3_nt: TGTGCCAGCAGTTCGCCGGGACAGGGCGCCTACTACGAGCAGTACTTC

v_call: TRBV6-4
j_call: TRBJ2-1
clone_size: -
d_call: TRBD2
cdr3_aa: CASSPRAAGGFNEQFF
cdr3_nt: TGTGCCAGCAGTCCCCGGGCAGCGGGAGGATTCAATGAGCAGTTCTTC

v_call: TRBV5-6
j_call: TRBJ1-1
clone_size: -
d_call: -
cdr3_aa: CASSLAYRMVEAFF
cdr3_nt: TGTGCCAGCAGCTTGGCGTACAGAATGGTGGAAGCTTTCTTT

v_call: TRBV30
j_call: TRBJ2-2
clone_size: -
d_call: TRBD2
cdr3_aa: CAWSVLAGDTGELFF
cdr3_nt: TGTGCCTGGAGTGTACTAGCGGGAGACACCGGGGAGCTGTTTTTT

v_call: TRBV4-3
j_call: TRBJ1-5
clone_size: -
d_call: -
cdr3_aa: CASSQENQGWNQPQHF
cdr3_nt: TGCGCCAGCAGCCAAGAGAACCAGGGGTGGAATCAGCCCCAGCATTTT

v_call: TRBV18
j_call: TRBJ1-3
clone_size: -
d_call: -
cdr3_aa: CASSHGESGNTIYF
cdr3_nt: TGTGCCAGCTCACACGGGGAATCTGGAAACACCATATATTTT

v_call: TRBV4-3
j_call: TRBJ2-1
clone_size: -
d_call: TRBD1
cdr3_aa: CASSQSPGQGLGEQFF
cdr3_nt: TGCGCCAGCAGCCAGTCGCCGGGACAGGGATTGGGTGAGCAGTTCTTC

v_call: TRBV27
j_call: TRBJ1-5
clone_size: once
d_call: -
cdr3_aa: CASSSLPLAGDNQPQHF
cdr3_nt: TGTGCCAGCAGTTCCCTACCCTTGGCGGGGGACAATCAGCCCCAGCATTTT

v_call: TRBV7-9
j_call: TRBJ2-2
clone_size: -
d_call: TRBD2
cdr3_aa: CASSQLGLAGGSPGELFF
cdr3_nt: TGTGCCAGCAGCCAACTGGGACTAGCGGGAGGGTCCCCCGGGGAGCTGTTTTTT

v_call: TRBV2
j_call: TRBJ1-1
clone_size: -
d_call: TRBD1
cdr3_aa: CASSGQGVNTEAFF
cdr3_nt: TGTGCCAGCAGTGGACAGGGAGTGAACACTGAAGCTTTCTTT

v_call: TRBV19
j_call: TRBJ1-5
clone_size: -
d_call: -
cdr3_aa: CASSTNDRIRNQPQHF
cdr3_nt: TGTGCCAGTAGTACAAATGACAGAATACGCAATCAGCCCCAGCATTTT

v_call: TRBV19
j_call: TRBJ2-5
clone_size: few
d_call: TRBD1
cdr3_aa: CASSSVPQGALETQYF
cdr3_nt: TGTGCCAGTAGTTCCGTGCCGCAGGGGGCCCTTGAGACCCAGTACTTC

v_call: TRBV19
j_call: TRBJ2-3
clone_size: -
d_call: TRBD2
cdr3_aa: CASSIDSGRASDTQYF
cdr3_nt: TGTGCCAGTAGTATAGACAGCGGGAGGGCCTCAGATACGCAGTATTTT

v_call: TRBV7-6
j_call: TRBJ2-7
clone_size: -
d_call: TRBD2
cdr3_aa: CASSPTLPSGNTYEQYF
cdr3_nt: TGTGCCAGCAGCCCCACCCTCCCTAGCGGAAACACCTACGAGCAGTACTTC

v_call: TRBV11-2
j_call: TRBJ2-7
clone_size: -
d_call: TRBD2
cdr3_aa: CASSPLAGGYEQYF
cdr3_nt: TGTGCCAGCAGCCCACTAGCGGGGGGCTACGAGCAGTACTTC

v_call: TRBV30
j_call: TRBJ1-4
clone_size: -
d_call: TRBD1
cdr3_aa: CAWSGNRGSNEKLFF
cdr3_nt: TGTGCCTGGAGCGGGAACAGGGGATCTAATGAAAAACTGTTTTTT

v_call: TRBV19
j_call: TRBJ2-5
clone_size: -
d_call: -
cdr3_aa: CASSGLRIETQYF
cdr3_nt: TGTGCCAGTAGTGGCCTGAGGATTGAGACCCAGTACTTC

v_call: TRBV28
j_call: TRBJ2-2
clone_size: once
d_call: -
cdr3_aa: CASSLVSADPNTGELFF
cdr3_nt: TGTGCCAGCAGTCTAGTCTCCGCAGACCCGAACACCGGGGAGCTGTTTTTT